This TCR beta chain comes out of a study of blood T cell repertoires in COVID-19. At the level of the study: The cDNA or gDNA used as material had been derived from T cells, B-cell-depleted T cells, or PBMCs.

Sequenced by immunoSEQ multiplex PCR; TCRdb stores in-frame clones only, minus some. Of around 270,000 clones listed, approximately 90% were seen once; the top ten hold approximately 4.6%. With respect to this clone: Its ends do not fully match the called genes, so a read error is possible.

The CDR3 totals 11 residues. Germline CDR1 and CDR2: WSHSY and SAAADI. The chain combines TRBV10-2 with TRBJ2-7; D not resolved. The sequencing input was peripheral blood. The sequence derives from a middle-aged man with acute or convalescent COVID-19. This chain's CDR3 is CASSDQYERYF. The CDR3 DNA reads TGCGCCAGCAGTGACCAGTACGAGCGGTACTTC.